Sequencing of this T cell receptor beta chain was carried out in a study of blood T cell repertoires in COVID-19. This CDR3 is 15 amino acids long. V lost 2 bases and J lost 1, with 10 bases in between. The germline V gene has CDR1 MNHEY and CDR2 SVGAGI. Profiled with immunoSEQ multiplex PCR; TCRdb holds only in-frame clones, not every one. This sample carries just over 300,000 clones, nearly 90% of them seen once, and the ten largest clones take 4% to 5.5%. The clonotype comes from a woman aged 18-29 years with acute COVID-19. The chain links TRBV6-5 to TRBJ2-3; D is perhaps TRBD2 (5 bases). Sequenced material: PBMCs or T cells enriched from blood (not recorded which). CDR3 amino acids: CASSYQPRGTDTQYF. CDR3 sequence (DNA): TGTGCCAGCAGTTACCAACCGCGGGGCACAGATACGCAGTATTTT.